The clone carrying this TCR beta chain is a singleton in its sample. Its matching antigen is unknown. Each patient with chemo-refractory metastatic non-small-cell lung cancer was treated with focal radiation plus CTLA-4 blockade using ipilimumab. These data are taken from a study of radiotherapy plus CTLA-4 blockade in lung cancer. The study, taken as a whole, reports: TCR clones originating in tumors grew in number in blood after radiotherapy plus ipilimumab. Early shifts in blood T cell clones, with interferon-beta, reportedly predicted response best.

The V segment lost 2 bases and the J segment 1 base; nucleotides outside the gene matches: 4. CDR1 MNHNY and CDR2 SVGAGI come from the germline V gene (reference sequence). The CDR3 extends over 16 amino acids. Data came from immunoSEQ multiplex PCR; TCRdb stores just in-frame clones and leaves some out. The sample lists tens of thousands of clones; under 85% were seen once. The source material was peripheral blood, sampled from a patient treated with radiotherapy plus ipilimumab. The clonotype originates from a human donor with non-small cell lung cancer who had a partial response to radiotherapy plus ipilimumab. V gene TRBV6-6 combines with J gene TRBJ2-2, with TRBD1 matching 7 bases. The CDR3 bases are TGTGCCAGCAGTTACCCGGGACAGCGGAACACCGGGGAGCTGTTTTTT. Its translation: CASSYPGQRNTGELFF.